The rows below give T cell receptor beta chains drawn from one sample of a study of T-cell reconstitution after alpha-beta-depleted transplantation in children. From the PCR reads, TCRdb called clonotypes with MiXCR, one entry per CDR3 protein. The sample records about half a million distinct CDR3 sequences, about 12% being singletons. The sequences come from PBMCs from the stem cell graft donor, collected from the stem cell graft. These receptors all stem from a human donor who donated a stem cell graft to a child with combined immunodeficiency. Each CDR3 is given without its conserved first and last residue.

v_call,j_call,cdr3_aa
TRBV7-2,TRBJ1-6,ASRIRVFFDSPLH
TRBV7-9,TRBJ2-2,ASSLVPGELF
TRBV7-2,TRBJ2-1,ASSWGPLGNEQF
TRBV4-2,TRBJ2-2,ASSQVERGLNTGELF
TRBV6-1,TRBJ2-1,ASSRRGDPNNEQF
TRBV6-1,TRBJ2-3,ASSGSSGNGLNTQY
TRBV7-9,TRBJ2-2,ASSLTQGASGELF
TRBV5-5,TRBJ1-2,ASSRDNQIF
TRBV12-3/TRBV12-4,TRBJ1-2,ASSLIGGGYT
TRBV9,TRBJ2-7,ASSVEAGFYEQY
TRBV6-2/TRBV6-3,TRBJ2-7,ASSRYLDSLGEQY
TRBV7-9,TRBJ2-5,ADEPAGEETQY
TRBV29-1,TRBJ1-5,SVALGQGNQPQH
TRBV4-3,TRBJ2-7,ASSQALTPVEGYEQY
TRBV30,TRBJ2-2,AWSVRMGGTGELF
TRBV14,TRBJ2-3,ASSQERAISTDTQY
TRBV4-3,TRBJ2-1,ASSRGGGVTYNEQF